A selection of T cell receptor beta chains follows, all from one sample in a study of shared clonotypes between healthy human individuals. TCRdb's copy holds only in-frame clones and misses some; the assay was immunoSEQ multiplex PCR. Here the sample spans around 2.3 million clones, 90% to 97% being singletons. The sample was naive CD4+ T cells sorted from blood. These receptors all stem from a man between 18 and 29 years old in good health. CDR3s include the opening cysteine and the closing phenylalanine or tryptophan. Each record gives: J gene, clone size, D gene, V gene, CDR3 protein, CDR3 DNA. A D gene is named only where the DNA matches it firmly. For some rows the clone size is stated as once, few or many, or as a class when expanded; others skip it.

TRBJ2-3	-	-	TRBV7-9	CASSLASGGVDPDTQYF	TGTGCCAGCAGCTTAGCGTCGGGCGGGGTCGATCCAGATACGCAGTATTTT
TRBJ2-4	-	-	TRBV9	CASKEAESKNIQYF	TGTGCCAGCAAGGAGGCCGAATCCAAAAACATTCAGTACTTC
TRBJ2-2	-	-	TRBV5-1	CASTPNDSGELFF	TGCGCCAGCACCCCCAATGATTCCGGGGAGCTGTTTTTT
TRBJ2-5	-	-	TRBV7-2	CASSQQQGSETQYF	TGTGCCAGCAGCCAACAACAGGGCTCGGAGACCCAGTACTTC
TRBJ1-6	-	-	TRBV21-1	CASSIRQARAHPRDSPLHF	TGTGCCAGCAGCATAAGACAGGCCCGGGCCCATCCGAGAGATTCACCCCTCCACTTT
TRBJ2-6	-	-	TRBV5-1	CASSSYSGANVLTF	TGCGCCAGCAGCTCATACTCTGGGGCCAACGTCCTGACTTTC
TRBJ1-5	-	TRBD1	TRBV4-1	CASSQAGDRTFNQPQHF	TGCGCCAGCAGCCAAGCCGGGGACAGAACCTTCAATCAGCCCCAGCATTTT
TRBJ2-1	-	-	TRBV27	CASRQEFGLLSYNEQFF	TGTGCCAGCAGACAAGAATTCGGCCTACTGTCCTACAATGAGCAGTTCTTC
TRBJ2-3	-	-	TRBV6-1	CASHSGRYTDTQYF	TGTGCCAGCCACTCGGGGAGGTACACAGATACGCAGTATTTT
TRBJ1-6	-	TRBD1	TRBV7-9	CASSVWDRGDSPLHF	TGTGCCAGCAGCGTATGGGACAGGGGCGATTCACCCCTCCACTTT
TRBJ1-4	-	TRBD1	TRBV5-4	CASSSTGADEKLFF	TGTGCCAGCAGCTCGACAGGGGCCGATGAAAAACTGTTTTTT
TRBJ1-2	-	-	TRBV11-2	CASSLRTRADGGYTF	TGTGCCAGCAGCTTACGGACCCGGGCAGACGGAGGCTACACCTTC
TRBJ1-4	-	TRBD1	TRBV28	CASSLGQGAEKLFF	TGTGCCAGCAGTTTAGGGCAGGGGGCGGAAAAACTGTTTTTT
TRBJ2-7	-	-	TRBV7-6	CASSVVLQGEQYF	TGTGCCAGCAGCGTAGTTCTACAGGGCGAGCAGTACTTC
TRBJ2-7	-	TRBD2	TRBV20-1	CSGGILYEQYF	TGCAGCGGGGGGATCCTCTACGAGCAGTACTTC
TRBJ1-1	-	-	TRBV20-1	CSAWLNTEAFF	TGCAGTGCCTGGTTGAACACTGAAGCTTTCTTT
TRBJ2-7	-	TRBD1	TRBV4-1	CASSQEFTGGTYEQYF	TGCGCCAGCAGCCAGGAGTTTACAGGGGGGACCTACGAGCAGTACTTC
TRBJ1-1	-	-	TRBV29-1	CSGLAGNTEAFF	TGCAGCGGCCTGGCAGGGAACACTGAAGCTTTCTTT
TRBJ2-5	-	TRBD1	TRBV5-6	CASNPPWDRGFQETQYF	TGTGCCAGCAACCCCCCGTGGGACAGGGGGTTCCAAGAGACCCAGTACTTC
TRBJ2-7	once	-	TRBV29-1	CSVVGDGSYEQYF	TGCAGCGTTGTTGGGGACGGGTCCTACGAGCAGTACTTC
TRBJ2-1	-	TRBD1	TRBV10-3	CAIRDRADNEQFF	TGTGCCATCAGGGACAGGGCCGACAATGAGCAGTTCTTC
TRBJ2-5	once	-	TRBV4-1	CASSQGLYRETQYF	TGCGCCAGCAGCCAAGGCCTGTACCGAGAGACCCAGTACTTC
TRBJ1-2	-	-	TRBV5-6	CASSLRGRETSNYGYTF	TGTGCCAGCAGCCTACGTGGGCGGGAGACCTCTAACTATGGCTACACCTTC
TRBJ1-2	-	-	TRBV5-4	CASSLVGGFGSNYGYTF	TGTGCCAGCAGCTTGGTTGGGGGATTTGGGTCTAACTATGGCTACACCTTC
TRBJ2-7	-	-	TRBV10-2	CASSERGYEQYF	TGCGCCAGCAGTGAACGGGGCTACGAGCAGTACTTC
TRBJ2-3	-	TRBD2	TRBV18	CASSPRSGRTDTQYF	TGTGCCAGCTCACCAAGGAGCGGGAGGACAGATACGCAGTATTTT